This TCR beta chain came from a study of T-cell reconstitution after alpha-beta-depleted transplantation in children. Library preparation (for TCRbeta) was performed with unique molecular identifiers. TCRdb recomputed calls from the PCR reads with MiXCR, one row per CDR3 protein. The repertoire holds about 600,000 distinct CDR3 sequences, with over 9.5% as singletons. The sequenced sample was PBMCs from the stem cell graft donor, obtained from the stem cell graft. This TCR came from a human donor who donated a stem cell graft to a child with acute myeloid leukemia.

DNA of the CDR3: TGTGCCAGCAGTTACTCGAGGGGTTTCTCGAGAGAGACCCAGTACTTC. Translating it yields CASSYSRGFSRETQYF. This chain links TRBV6-2 or TRBV6-3 with TRBJ2-5, with D perhaps matching TRBD1 or TRBD2 (5 bases each). This CDR3 comprises 16 residues. Trimming took off 0 bases at V and 4 bases at J, with 15 bases between the two ends. Germline lookup yields CDR1 MNHEY and CDR2 SVGEGT.